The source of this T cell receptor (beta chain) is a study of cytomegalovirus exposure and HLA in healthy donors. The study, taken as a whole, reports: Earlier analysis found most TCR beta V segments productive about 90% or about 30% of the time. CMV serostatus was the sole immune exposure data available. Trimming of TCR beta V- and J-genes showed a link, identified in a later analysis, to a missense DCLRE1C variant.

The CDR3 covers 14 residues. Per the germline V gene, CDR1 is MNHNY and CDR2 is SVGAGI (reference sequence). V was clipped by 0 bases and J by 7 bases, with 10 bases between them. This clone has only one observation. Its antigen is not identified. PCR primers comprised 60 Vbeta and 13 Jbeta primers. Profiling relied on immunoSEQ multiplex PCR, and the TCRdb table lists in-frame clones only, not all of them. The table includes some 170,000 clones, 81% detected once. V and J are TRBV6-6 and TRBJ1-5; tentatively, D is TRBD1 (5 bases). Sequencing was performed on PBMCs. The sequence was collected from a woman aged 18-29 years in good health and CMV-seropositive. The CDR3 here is CASSYSTASQPQHF. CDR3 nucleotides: TGTGCCAGCAGTTACTCGACAGCGAGCCAGCCCCAGCATTTT.